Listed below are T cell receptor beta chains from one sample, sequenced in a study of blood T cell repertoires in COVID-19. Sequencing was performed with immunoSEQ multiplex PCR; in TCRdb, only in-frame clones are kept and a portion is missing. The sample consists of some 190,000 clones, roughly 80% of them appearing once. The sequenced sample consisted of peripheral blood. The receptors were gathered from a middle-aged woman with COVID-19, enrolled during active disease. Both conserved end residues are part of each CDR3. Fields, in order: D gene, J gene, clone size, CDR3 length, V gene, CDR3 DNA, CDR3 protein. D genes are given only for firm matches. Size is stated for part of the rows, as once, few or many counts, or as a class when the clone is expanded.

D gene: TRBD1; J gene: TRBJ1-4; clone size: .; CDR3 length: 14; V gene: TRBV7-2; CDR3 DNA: TGTGCCAGCAGCCAACAGGGGGGAAATGAAAAACTGTTTTTT; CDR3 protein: CASSQQGGNEKLFF
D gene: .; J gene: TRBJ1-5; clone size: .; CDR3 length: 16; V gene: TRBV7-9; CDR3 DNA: TGTGCCAGCAGCTTAAAGACCCAGCTAGGCAATCAGCCCCAGCATTTT; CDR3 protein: CASSLKTQLGNQPQHF
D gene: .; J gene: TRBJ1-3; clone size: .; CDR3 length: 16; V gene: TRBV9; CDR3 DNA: TGTGCCAGCAGCGTAGACAGGGTGGGCTCTGGAAACACCATATATTTT; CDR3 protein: CASSVDRVGSGNTIYF
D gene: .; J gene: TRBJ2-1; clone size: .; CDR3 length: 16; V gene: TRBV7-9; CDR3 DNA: TGTGCCAGCAGATCAGGACTACCAGATTCCTACAATGAGCAGTTCTTC; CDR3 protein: CASRSGLPDSYNEQFF
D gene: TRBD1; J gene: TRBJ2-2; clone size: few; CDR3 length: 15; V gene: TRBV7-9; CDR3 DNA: TGTGCCAGCAGCTTTGACAGGGTACGGACCGGGGAGCTGTTTTTT; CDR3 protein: CASSFDRVRTGELFF
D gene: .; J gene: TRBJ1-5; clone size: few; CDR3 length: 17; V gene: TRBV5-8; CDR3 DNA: TGTGCCAGCAGCTCTGAGGACAGCATTCTCGGCAATCAGCCCCAGCATTTT; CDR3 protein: CASSSEDSILGNQPQHF
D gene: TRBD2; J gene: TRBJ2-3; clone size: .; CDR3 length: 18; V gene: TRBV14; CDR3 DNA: TGTGCCAGCAGCCTAATCCCTTTTGGTAGCGGGGAAACAGATACGCAGTATTTT; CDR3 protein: CASSLIPFGSGETDTQYF
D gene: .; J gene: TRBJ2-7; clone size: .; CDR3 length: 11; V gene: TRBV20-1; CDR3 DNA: TGCAGTGCTTCCGTATCCTACGAGCAGTACTTC; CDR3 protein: CSASVSYEQYF
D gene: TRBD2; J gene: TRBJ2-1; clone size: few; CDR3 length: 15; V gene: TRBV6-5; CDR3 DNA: TGTGCCACCCTACGTGGGACTAGCGCGGGGAATGAGCAGTTCTTC; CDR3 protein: CATLRGTSAGNEQFF
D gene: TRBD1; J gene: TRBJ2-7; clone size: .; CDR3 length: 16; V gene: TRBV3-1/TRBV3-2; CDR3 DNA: TGTGCCAGCAGCCACCGGGGACAGGGGAGCTCCTACGAGCAGTACTTC; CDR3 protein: CASSHRGQGSSYEQYF
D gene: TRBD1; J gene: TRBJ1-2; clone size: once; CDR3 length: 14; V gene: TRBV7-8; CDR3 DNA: TGTGCCAGCAGCCCGGGGGACAGTGGGTATGGCTACACCTTC; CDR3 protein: CASSPGDSGYGYTF
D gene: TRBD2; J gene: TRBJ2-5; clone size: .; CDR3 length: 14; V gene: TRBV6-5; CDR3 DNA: TGTGCCAGTCAGATCCTTAGCGGGGAGGAGACCCAGTACTTC; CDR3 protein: CASQILSGEETQYF
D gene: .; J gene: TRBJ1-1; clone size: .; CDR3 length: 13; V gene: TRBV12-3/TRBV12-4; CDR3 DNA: TGTGCCAGCAGTCGAGAGGTGAACACTGAAGCTTTCTTT; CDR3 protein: CASSREVNTEAFF
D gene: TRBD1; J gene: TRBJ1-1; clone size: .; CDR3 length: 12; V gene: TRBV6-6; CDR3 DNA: TGTGCCAGCAGTAGACGACAGGGATGGGCTTTCTTT; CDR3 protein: CASSRRQGWAFF
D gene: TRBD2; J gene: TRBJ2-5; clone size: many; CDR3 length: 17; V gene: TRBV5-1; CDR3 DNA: TGCGCCAGCAGCCCGGGGAGGGGAGGCAAGTCGCAAGAGACCCAGTACTTC; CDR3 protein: CASSPGRGGKSQETQYF
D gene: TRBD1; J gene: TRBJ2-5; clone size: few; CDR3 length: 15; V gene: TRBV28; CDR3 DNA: TGTGCCAGCAGATCTTATGGAACAGGGGGCGAGACCCAGTACTTC; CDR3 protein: CASRSYGTGGETQYF
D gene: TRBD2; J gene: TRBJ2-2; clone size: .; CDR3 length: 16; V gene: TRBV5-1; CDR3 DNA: TGCGCCAGCAGCTTGTTAGGGACTAGAGACACCGGGGAGCTGTTTTTT; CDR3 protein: CASSLLGTRDTGELFF
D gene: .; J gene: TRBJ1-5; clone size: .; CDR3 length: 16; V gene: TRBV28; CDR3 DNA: TGTGCCAGCAGTTTATTGAGCCAGGGCCAAAATCAGCCCCAGCATTTT; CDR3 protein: CASSLLSQGQNQPQHF
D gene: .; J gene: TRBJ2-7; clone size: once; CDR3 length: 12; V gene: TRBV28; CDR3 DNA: TGTGCCAGCAGTGTACAGGGATACGAGCAGTACTTC; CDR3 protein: CASSVQGYEQYF
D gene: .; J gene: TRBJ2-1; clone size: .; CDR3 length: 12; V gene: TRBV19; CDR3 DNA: TGTGCCAGTAGTCCCCTCAGCAATGAGCAGTTCTTC; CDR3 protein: CASSPLSNEQFF
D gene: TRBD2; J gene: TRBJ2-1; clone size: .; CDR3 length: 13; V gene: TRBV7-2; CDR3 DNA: TGTGCCAGCGCGGGGGGTTTTCAGAATGAGCAGTTCTTC; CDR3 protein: CASAGGFQNEQFF
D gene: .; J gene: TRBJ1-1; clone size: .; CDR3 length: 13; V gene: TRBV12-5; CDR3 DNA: TGTGCTAGTGCCCGGACTGTGAACACTGAAGCTTTCTTT; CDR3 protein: CASARTVNTEAFF
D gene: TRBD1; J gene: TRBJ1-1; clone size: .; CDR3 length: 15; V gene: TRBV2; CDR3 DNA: TGTGCCAGCAGGCCGGACAGGGCAATGAACACTGAAGCTTTCTTT; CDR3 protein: CASRPDRAMNTEAFF
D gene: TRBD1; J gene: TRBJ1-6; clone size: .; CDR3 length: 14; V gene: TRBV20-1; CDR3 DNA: TGCAGTGCTAGTCCCGGACAGGGAGTCTCACCCCTCCACTTT; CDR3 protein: CSASPGQGVSPLHF
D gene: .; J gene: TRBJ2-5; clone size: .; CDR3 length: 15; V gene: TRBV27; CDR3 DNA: TGTGCCAGCAGTTTAGGGCCCCACCCCGGAAAGACCCAGTACTTC; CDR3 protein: CASSLGPHPGKTQYF
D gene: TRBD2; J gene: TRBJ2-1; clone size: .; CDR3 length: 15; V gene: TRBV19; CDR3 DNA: TGTGCCAGTAGTATAGGTAGCGGGACCTTCTCTGAGCAGTTCTTC; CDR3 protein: CASSIGSGTFSEQFF
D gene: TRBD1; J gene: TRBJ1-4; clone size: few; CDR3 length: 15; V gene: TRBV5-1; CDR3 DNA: TGCGCCAGCAGCTTGCGGACAGGGGGGTTTGAAAAACTGTTTTTT; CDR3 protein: CASSLRTGGFEKLFF
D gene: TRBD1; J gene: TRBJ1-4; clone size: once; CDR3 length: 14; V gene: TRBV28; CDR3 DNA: TGTGCCAGCAGTTCCGGGACAGGGACTGAAAAACTGTTTTTT; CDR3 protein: CASSSGTGTEKLFF
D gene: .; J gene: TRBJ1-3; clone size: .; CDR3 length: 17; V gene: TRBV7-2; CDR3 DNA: TGTGCCAGCAGCTTAATGGGCGGACTTAGCTCTGGAAACACCATATATTTT; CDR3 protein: CASSLMGGLSSGNTIYF
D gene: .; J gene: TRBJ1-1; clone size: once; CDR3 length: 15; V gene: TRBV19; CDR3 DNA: TGTGCCAGTAGTAGGACAACCTCAAAGAACACTGAAGCTTTCTTT; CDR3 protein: CASSRTTSKNTEAFF
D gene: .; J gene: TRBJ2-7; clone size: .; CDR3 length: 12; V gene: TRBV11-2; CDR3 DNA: TGTGCCAGCAGCTTAGATCGCTACGAGCAGTACTTC; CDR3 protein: CASSLDRYEQYF
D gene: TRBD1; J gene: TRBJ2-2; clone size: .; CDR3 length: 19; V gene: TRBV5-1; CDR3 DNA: TGCGCCAGCAGCTTGGGGAGGATAAGCGACAGGGCGAACACCGGGGAGCTGTTTTTT; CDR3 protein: CASSLGRISDRANTGELFF
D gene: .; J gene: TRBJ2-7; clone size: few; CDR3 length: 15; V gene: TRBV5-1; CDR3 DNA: TGCGCCAGCAGCTTGGGTGAGACTCGGGAATACGAGCAGTACTTC; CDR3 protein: CASSLGETREYEQYF
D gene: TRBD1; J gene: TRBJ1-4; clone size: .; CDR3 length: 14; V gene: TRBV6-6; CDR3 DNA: TGTGCCAGCAGCCGGGGGACAGGGAATGAAAAACTGTTTTTT; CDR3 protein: CASSRGTGNEKLFF
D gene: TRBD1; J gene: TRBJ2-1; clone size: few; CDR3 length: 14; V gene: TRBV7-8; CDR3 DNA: TGTGCCAGCAGCTTCTTGCAGGGGGACGATGAGCAGTTCTTC; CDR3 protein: CASSFLQGDDEQFF
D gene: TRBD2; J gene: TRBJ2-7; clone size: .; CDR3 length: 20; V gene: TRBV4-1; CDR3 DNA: TGCGCCAGCAGCCCCGGCCTCGGGACTAGCGGGAGTAAAAGCGCCTACGAGCAGTACTTC; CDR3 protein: CASSPGLGTSGSKSAYEQYF
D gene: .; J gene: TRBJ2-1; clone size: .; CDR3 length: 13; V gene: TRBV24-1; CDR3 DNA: TGTGCCACCAGTAGGGGGTCCCTAAATGAGCAGTTCTTC; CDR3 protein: CATSRGSLNEQFF
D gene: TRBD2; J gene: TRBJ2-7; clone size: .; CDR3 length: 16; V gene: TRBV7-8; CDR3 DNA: TGTGCCAGCAGCGAAAGGAGTAGCGGGACCGCCTACGAGCAGTACTTC; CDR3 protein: CASSERSSGTAYEQYF
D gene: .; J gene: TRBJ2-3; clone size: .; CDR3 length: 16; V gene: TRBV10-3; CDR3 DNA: TGTGCCATCAGTGGAGGAACAGGACCCTCTACAGATACGCAGTATTTT; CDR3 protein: CAISGGTGPSTDTQYF
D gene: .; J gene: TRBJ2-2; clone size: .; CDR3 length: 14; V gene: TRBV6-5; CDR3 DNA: TGTGCCAGCAGTTACGACTCCTACTTCGGGGAGCTGTTTTTT; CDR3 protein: CASSYDSYFGELFF
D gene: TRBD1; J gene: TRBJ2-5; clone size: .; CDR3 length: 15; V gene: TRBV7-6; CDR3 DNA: TGTGCCAGCAGCCGCATGGGACAGAATCGCGGGACCCAGTACTTC; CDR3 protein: CASSRMGQNRGTQYF
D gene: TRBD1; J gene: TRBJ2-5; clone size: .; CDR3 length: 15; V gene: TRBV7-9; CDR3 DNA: TGTGCCAGCAGCGACCCGACAGGGCTGGGAGAGACCCAGTACTTC; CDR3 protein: CASSDPTGLGETQYF
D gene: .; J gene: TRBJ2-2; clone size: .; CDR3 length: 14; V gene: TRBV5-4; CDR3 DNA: TGTGCCAGCAGCGCCCGACAGAACACCGGGGAGCTGTTTTTT; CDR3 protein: CASSARQNTGELFF
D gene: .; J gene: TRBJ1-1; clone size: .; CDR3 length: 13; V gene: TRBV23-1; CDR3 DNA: TGCGCCAGCACGGGAGGGACTGACACTGAAGCTTTCTTT; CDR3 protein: CASTGGTDTEAFF
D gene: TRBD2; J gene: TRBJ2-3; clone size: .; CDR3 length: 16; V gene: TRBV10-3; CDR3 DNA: TGTGCCATCAGTGGGAGGGAGCGGGGGGGCTCGGATACGCAGTATTTT; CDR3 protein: CAISGRERGGSDTQYF
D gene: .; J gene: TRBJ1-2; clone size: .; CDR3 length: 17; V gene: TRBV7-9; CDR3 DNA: TGTGCCAGCAGCTTGACTTCTAGAAGTGACAGCGACTATGGCTACACCTTC; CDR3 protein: CASSLTSRSDSDYGYTF